These 12 T cell receptor beta chains were all obtained from the same sample, sequenced in a study of molecular identifiers for immune sequencing clone quantification. TCRdb ran MiXCR on the PCR reads and lists one entry per CDR3 protein. The profile shows roughly 40,000 distinct CDR3 sequences, roughly 24% of them singletons. Sequences were obtained from naive CD8+ T cells from blood, with Jurkat cell RNA spiked in. Subset given: FACS-sorted CD8+CD4-CCR7+CD45RA+ naive T cells. These receptor sequences come from a human donor in good health. Some libraries in this study had Jurkat cell RNA spiked in.

Regarding this clonotype: The germline gene is not matched at one end of the junction; a read error may be the cause. The rearrangement uses TRBV7-6 and TRBJ2-3, with 14 bases matching TRBD2. This CDR3 is 16 amino acids long. The germline CDR1 and CDR2 sequences are SGHVS and FNYEAQ. The CDR3 loop reads CAGGGLAGVGTATQYF. The CDR3 DNA follows: TGTGCCGGCGGGGGACTAGCGGGAGTAGGCACAGCTACGCAGTATTTT.

This clonotype counts as medium-sized. The V and J genes are TRBV7-6 and TRBJ1-5; 9 positions match TRBD1. Germline-derived CDR1 and CDR2 are SGHVS and FNYEAQ. CDR3 length equals 15 residues. Trimming took 6 bases from V and 3 from J; bases not matched to a gene: 6. The CDR3 nucleotides read TGTGCCAGCAGTCCGGGACAGGGCCACAATCAGCCCCAGCATTTT. Its protein is CASSPGQGHNQPQHF.

The table lists this clonotype with many counts. This chain connects TRBV29-1 to TRBJ2-1, with D perhaps assigned TRBD1 or TRBD2 (5 bases each). The germline V and J ends were trimmed by 4 bases and 5 bases, with 9 bases remaining between them. Germline assignment: CDR1 SQVTM and CDR2 ANQGSEA. The CDR3 spans 12 residues. The DNA for the CDR3 is TGCAGCGTTGTTGAGGGGAACAATGAGCAGTTCTTC. Protein sequence: CSVVEGNNEQFF.

With regard to this clonotype: Just one base apart from a much larger clone, this may be a read error. V and J are TRBV6-2 or TRBV6-3 and TRBJ2-7; D perhaps matches TRBD2 (5 bases). Germline-derived CDR1 and CDR2 are MNHEY and SVGEGT. The CDR3 sequence is 15 residues long. The CDR3 here is CASSYSTGSAYELYF. The CDR3 DNA follows: TGTGCCAGCAGTTACTCGACGGGATCGGCTTACGAGCTGTACTTC.

This clonotype was observed at least ten times. The rearrangement joins TRBV4-3 to TRBJ2-3; 9 bases match TRBD2. V trimming: 0 bases; J trimming: 4 bases; junction bases outside the gene matches: 8. Germline lookup yields CDR1 LGHNA and CDR2 YSLEER. The CDR3 spans 17 residues. The CDR3 bases are TGCGCCAGCAGCCAAGATCGTGGCGGGGGGGGGGCAGATACGCAGTATTTT. It codes for CASSQDRGGGGADTQYF.

This clonotype was seen many times. This chain joins TRBV7-9 and TRBJ2-3; 8 positions match TRBD2. V dropped 4 bases and J dropped 5; count of bases not matched to a gene: 8. Germline loops: CDR1 SEHNR, CDR2 FQNEAQ (reference sequence). This CDR3 region has 15 residues. The CDR3 loop reads CASSSRAGAGDTQYF. In nucleotides, the CDR3 is TGTGCCAGCAGCTCCCGAGCGGGAGCGGGAGATACGCAGTATTTT.

This clonotype was detected many times. The chain couples TRBV29-1 to TRBJ2-7; a possible D gene is TRBD2 (6 bases). With 4 bases removed from V and 1 base from J, the gap between germline ends came to 14 bases. Per the germline V gene, CDR1 is SQVTM and CDR2 is ANQGSEA. CDR3 length: 14 residues. The DNA for the CDR3 is TGCAGCGTTGTGCCTGCTCGGGGGTCCTACGAGCAGTACTTC. Protein sequence: CSVVPARGSYEQYF.

This clonotype was observed at least ten times. The rearrangement links TRBV27 to TRBJ1-4, with unresolved D. The CDR3 is 15 residues long. Germline assignment: CDR1 MNHEY and CDR2 SMNVEV (reference sequence). Trimming took 3 bases from V and 0 from J, leaving 8 bases between them. DNA for the CDR3: TGTGCCAGCAGTTTCTGGCCGGCAACTAATGAAAAACTGTTTTTT. It specifies CASSFWPATNEKLFF.

As concerns this clonotype: A much larger clone differs from this one at a single base, so this may be a read error. The chain combines TRBV10-3 with TRBJ2-3; no reliable D call. The CDR3 contains 14 residues. CDR1 is ENHRY and CDR2 is SYGVKD in the germline V gene. CDR3 sequence reads: CAISDPLSTDTRYF. CDR3 DNA: TGTGCCATCAGTGATCCCCTATCCACAGATACGCGGTATTTT.

This clonotype came up a few times. A much more abundant neighbour one base away suggests this may be a read error. This sequence joins TRBV7-2 and TRBJ1-1, with TRBD1 matching over 7 bases. The CDR3 loop spans 14 amino acids. Germline loops: CDR1 SGHTA, CDR2 FQGNSA. V lost 4 bases, J lost 7 bases, and 9 bases stayed unmatched. For the CDR3, the DNA is TGTGCCAGCAGCTCGACGCCGGACAGGTATGAAGCTTTCTTT. It yields the protein CASSSTPDRYEAFF.

Concerning this clonotype: A much larger clone differs by one base, so this may be a read error. The CDR3 ends on some other residue instead of the conserved phenylalanine or tryptophan, so this is likely a read error. The chain recombines TRBV7-3 with TRBJ2-3, with 15 bases fitting TRBD2. CDR3 length: 18 residues. Germline values: CDR1 SGHTA, CDR2 FQGTGA. V lost 5 bases to trimming and J lost 4 bases; unmatched junction nucleotides: 10. The CDR3 protein is CASSRTRTSGRAPDTQYS. The CDR3 DNA reads as TGTGCCAGCAGCCGAACCCGGACTAGCGGGAGGGCCCCAGATACGCAGTATTCT.

This clonotype was observed at least ten times. This sequence joins TRBV12-3 or TRBV12-4 and TRBJ2-5, with unresolved D. V lost 6 bases, J lost 5 bases, and 19 bases lay in between. The CDR3 spans 15 residues. The CDR3 region has the DNA TGTGCCAGCAGCCGGACGACGGTGTCATCCGAGACCCAGTACTTC. Translation: CASSRTTVSSETQYF.